These 17 T cell receptor beta chains were all obtained from the same sample, sequenced in a study of blood T cell repertoires in COVID-19. Measured with immunoSEQ multiplex PCR; TCRdb has only the in-frame clones, and not every one. The sample carries over 150,000 clones, roughly 80% recorded once. Material: peripheral blood. Receptors originate from a man in his 70s with acute or convalescent COVID-19.

This clone was counted a single time. In DNA form, the CDR3 reads TGTGCCACCAGCAGGAGGGACACTGAAGCTTTCTTT. Protein product: CATSRRDTEAFF. The chain couples TRBV15 to TRBJ1-1, with D uncertain. V lost 3 bases and J 3 bases, leaving 5 bases between the germline ends. CDR1 and CDR2 from the germline V gene are LNHNV and YYDKDF (reference sequence). There are 12 residues in the CDR3.

This rearrangement joins TRBV13 to TRBJ1-1; unclear D gene. The CDR3 extends over 14 amino acids. The germline CDR1 and CDR2 sequences are PRHDT and FYEKMQ (reference sequence). V shed 0 bases and J shed 0 bases, with 5 bases lying between them. This CDR3 is CASSLGQMNTEAFF. CDR3 in DNA: TGTGCCAGCAGCTTAGGACAGATGAACACTGAAGCTTTCTTT.

This clone was observed a handful of times. The rearrangement links TRBV4-1 to TRBJ2-3, with 11 bases aligning to TRBD2. The CDR3 length is 16 residues. Germline assignment: CDR1 MGHRA and CDR2 YSYEKL. V shed 0 bases and J 8 bases; nucleotides not matched to a gene: 7. The CDR3 loop reads CASSQEGLAGGRTQYF. CDR3 sequence (DNA): TGCGCCAGCAGCCAAGAAGGGCTAGCGGGGGGTCGTACGCAGTATTTT.

This clone came up once. The V gene is TRBV30, the J gene TRBJ2-7, with 8 bases that match TRBD2. CDR3 size: 15 residues. Trimming at V came to 0 bases and at J to 6 bases, leaving 10 bases not matched to a gene. Per germline, CDR1 GTSNPN and CDR2 SVGIG (reference sequence). CDR3 region: CAWSVSGSSISEQYF. The CDR3 bases are TGTGCCTGGAGTGTAAGCGGGAGTTCTATTAGCGAGCAGTACTTC.

This chain joins TRBV12-3 or TRBV12-4 and TRBJ2-3; the D gene is possibly TRBD2 (5 bases). Trimming left V 8 bases short and J 4 bases short, with 13 bases between. This CDR3 region has 13 residues. CDR3 in amino acids: CASASPGSDTQYF. In DNA form, the CDR3 reads TGTGCCAGCGCGAGCCCGGGGTCAGATACGCAGTATTTT.

The chain links TRBV12-3 or TRBV12-4 to TRBJ1-2; 7 positions agree with TRBD1. The V segment lost 7 bases and the J segment 8 bases; nucleotides outside the gene matches: 10. CDR3 size: 13 residues. The CDR3 nucleotides read TGTGCCAGCACTCAAGAGGGGGCAGGGGGCTACACCTTC. Protein product: CASTQEGAGGYTF.

The chain is built from TRBV24-1 and TRBJ1-2, with 7 bases fitting TRBD1. The CDR3 loop spans 15 amino acids. V trimming: 4 bases; J trimming: 4 bases; junction bases outside the gene matches: 8. CDR1 KGHDR and CDR2 SFDVKD come from the germline V gene. CDR3 amino acids: CATSDSGTEFYGYTF. As DNA, the CDR3 is TGTGCCACCAGTGACTCCGGGACAGAATTCTATGGCTACACCTTC.

This chain uses TRBV5-1 with TRBJ2-3; maybe TRBD2 (6 bases). The CDR3 is 15 residues long. Trimming pared 4 bases from V and 3 bases from J, leaving 15 bases between. CDR1 is SGHRS, CDR2 YFSETQ, per germline. CDR3 residues: CASSAPASATDTQYF. CDR3 DNA: TGCGCCAGCAGCGCGCCGGCTAGCGCGACAGATACGCAGTATTTT.

The chain carries TRBV25-1 and TRBJ2-7; possible D gene TRBD1, 8 bases. With 4 bases removed from V and 1 base from J, the gap between germline ends came to 14 bases. CDR1 is MGHDK and CDR2 is SYGVNS in the germline V gene. CDR3 length equals 15 residues. CDR3 coding DNA: TGTGCCAGCAGTGTCCACAGGGGGGGATCCTACGAGCAGTACTTC. It yields the protein CASSVHRGGSYEQYF.

The chain carries TRBV30 and TRBJ1-2; D not certain. Germline V gene lookup returns CDR1 GTSNPN and CDR2 SVGIG (reference sequence). The CDR3 sequence is 13 residues long. V lost 6 bases, J lost 2 bases, and 13 bases lay in between. The CDR3 is CACAGPTNYGYTF. The CDR3 DNA follows: TGTGCCTGTGCGGGCCCCACAAACTATGGCTACACCTTC.

The gene calls are TRBV6-2 or TRBV6-3 and TRBJ1-5; maybe TRBD1 (5 bases). The CDR3 runs 15 residues. The germline V gene encodes CDR1 MNHEY and CDR2 SVGEGT. Trimming left V 6 bases short and J 1 base short, with 13 bases between. The CDR3 bases are TGTGCCAGCAGCCCCCAGGGTGGAAGCAATCAGCCCCAGCATTTT. It translates to CASSPQGGSNQPQHF.

V usage is TRBV5-1 and J usage is TRBJ2-1; TRBD2 agrees at 10 bases. The CDR3 runs 15 residues. Trimming at V came to 4 bases and at J to 1 base, leaving 2 bases not matched to a gene. From germline, CDR1 is SGHRS and CDR2 YFSETQ. CDR3 in DNA: TGCGCCAGCAGCGGAGCGGGGGGGTCCTACAATGAGCAGTTCTTC. Its protein is CASSGAGGSYNEQFF.

The rearrangement links TRBV7-9 to TRBJ2-2; D possibly corresponds to TRBD2 (6 bases). The CDR3 is 15 residues long. From germline, CDR1 is SEHNR and CDR2 FQNEAQ (reference sequence). Trimming removed 3 bases at V and 1 base at J, with 9 bases between. DNA of the CDR3: TGTGCCAGCAGCTTGGGGGGAAGGAACACCGGGGAGCTGTTTTTT. It specifies CASSLGGRNTGELFF.

The chain employs TRBV5-1 and TRBJ1-3, with D unclear. Germline-derived CDR1 and CDR2 are SGHRS and YFSETQ. V lost 3 bases and J lost 0, with 19 bases in between. The CDR3 runs to 18 residues. The CDR3 DNA reads as TGCGCCAGCAGCTCTATCCCTATTACTACGAGCTCTGGAAACACCATATATTTT. It codes for CASSSIPITTSSGNTIYF.

The genes are TRBV12-5 and TRBJ1-5; TRBD1 agrees at 8 bases. Trimming at V came to 1 base and at J to 6 bases, leaving 5 bases not matched to a gene. Germline loops: CDR1 LGHNT, CDR2 FRNRAP. The CDR3 spans 15 residues. The CDR3 bases are TGTGCTAGTGGTTTGGGGGGACAGGTTGGTCAGCCCCAGCATTTT. Translated, it gives CASGLGGQVGQPQHF.

The chain links TRBV27 to TRBJ2-5, with TRBD2 matching over 8 bases. With 5 bases clipped from V and 5 bases from J, the junction kept 7 bases outside the gene matches. The CDR3 covers 14 residues. The germline V gene has CDR1 MNHEY and CDR2 SMNVEV (reference sequence). The CDR3 nucleotides read TGTGCCAGCAGTCCGGGACTAGTTCTGGAGACCCAGTACTTC. It specifies CASSPGLVLETQYF.

This clone has just a few counts. The CDR3 bases are TGTGCCAGCAGCCTAGGCGTTGCCGGGGCACGGGGGAAGACCCAGTACTTC. Amino acid sequence: CASSLGVAGARGKTQYF. The V and J genes are TRBV7-8 and TRBJ2-5; possibly TRBD2 for D (6 bases). Trimming pared 5 bases from V and 6 bases from J, leaving 25 bases between. Germline V gene sequence: CDR1 SGHVS, CDR2 FQNEAQ. The CDR3 is 17 residues long.